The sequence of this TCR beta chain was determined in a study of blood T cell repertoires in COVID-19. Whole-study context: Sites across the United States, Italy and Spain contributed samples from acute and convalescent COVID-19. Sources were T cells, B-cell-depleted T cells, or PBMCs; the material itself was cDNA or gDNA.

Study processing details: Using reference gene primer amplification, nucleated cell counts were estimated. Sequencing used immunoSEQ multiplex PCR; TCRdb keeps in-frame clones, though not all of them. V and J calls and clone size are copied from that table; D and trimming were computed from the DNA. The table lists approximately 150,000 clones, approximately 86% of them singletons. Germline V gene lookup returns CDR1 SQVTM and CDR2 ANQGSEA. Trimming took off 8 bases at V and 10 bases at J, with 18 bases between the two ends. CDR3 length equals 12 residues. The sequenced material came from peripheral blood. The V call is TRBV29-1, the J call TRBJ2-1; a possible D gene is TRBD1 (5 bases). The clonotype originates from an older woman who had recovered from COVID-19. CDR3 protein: CSSQVRVGEQFF. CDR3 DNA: TGCAGCTCACAGGTCAGGGTCGGAGAGCAGTTCTTC.